The 11 T cell receptor beta chains in this list originate from one sample, sequenced in a study of T-cell memory formation after mild COVID-19 (dated by TCRdb to about 2021). The method was 5' RACE. Sequencer: Illumina NovaSeq 6000. The public reads were reanalyzed by TCRdb: fastp trimming at Q25, MiXCR alignment, in-frame beta chains only. Entries that share a CDR3 protein sequence are merged under the most common genes and DNA. Across this sample there are some 450,000 distinct CDR3 sequences, with around 20% seen only once. The top ten clones comprise roughly 8.4% of the sample. Sequencing was carried out using PBMCs or a T cell subset sorted from them (not recorded which). The source is an adult woman who had mild COVID-19 (a few samples of this study predate the infection). The sample titles of this study are shuffled in the database, so cell type and time point are left out; the donor was told from shared clones.

The rearrangement joins TRBV18 to TRBJ2-5; D possibly corresponds to TRBD1 (5 bases). The CDR3 sequence is 16 residues long. Germline loops: CDR1 KGHSH, CDR2 LQKENI. Trimming shortened V by 5 bases and J by 4 bases, and 20 bases separated the two germline ends. In DNA, the CDR3 is TGTGCCAGCTCAGAATCTCAGGGCCTGGCGAGAGAGACCCAGTACTTC. This sequence encodes CASSESQGLARETQYF.

The DNA of the CDR3 is TGTGCCAGCAGTTCCCGGAGCAGGGCAGGGGCCAACTATGGCTACACCTTC. Translation: CASSSRSRAGANYGYTF. The chain couples TRBV27 to TRBJ1-2, with D possibly matching TRBD1 (6 bases). The V end was cut by 4 bases, the J end by 2 bases, with 20 bases between. Germline lookup yields CDR1 MNHEY and CDR2 SMNVEV (reference sequence). This CDR3 region has 17 residues.

This clonotype was counted between two and nine times. This chain uses TRBV20-1 with TRBJ2-7; TRBD1 aligns across 12 bases. The V segment lost 5 bases and the J segment 7 bases; nucleotides outside the gene matches: 9. The CDR3 extends over 14 amino acids. Germline V CDR1 and CDR2: DFQATT, SNEGSKA (reference sequence). CDR3 protein: CSAPPGQGAGEQYF. In DNA, the CDR3 is TGCAGTGCTCCGCCGGGACAGGGGGCTGGGGAGCAGTACTTC.

Only a few counts were recorded for this clonotype. The chain's CDR3 is CSVEVGHGYTF. Here the CDR3 DNA reads TGCAGCGTTGAGGTCGGGCATGGCTACACCTTC. This chain links TRBV29-1 with TRBJ1-2; D is unclear. Trimming took off 3 bases at V and 6 bases at J, with 8 bases between the two ends. The germline V gene encodes CDR1 SQVTM and CDR2 ANQGSEA. This CDR3 region has 11 residues.

The chain links TRBV9 to TRBJ2-3, with D tentatively TRBD2 (5 bases). The V and J ends lost 0 bases and 9 bases respectively, with 8 bases between them. The CDR3 has 12 residues. CDR1 and CDR2 (germline): SGDLS, YYNGEE. The DNA for the CDR3 is TGTGCCAGCAGCGTAGAAGAGCGGACGCAGTATTTT. It is translated as CASSVEERTQYF.

The chain employs TRBV21-1 and TRBJ2-3; the table calls TRBD2, which could not be checked here. TRBV21-1 is labeled a pseudogene. There are 17 residues in the CDR3. The CDR3 sequence is CASSKASSGGLTDTQYF. In DNA, the CDR3 is TGTGCCAGCAGCAAAGCAAGCAGCGGGGGGCTCACAGATACGCAGTATTTT.

This chain links TRBV30 with TRBJ1-6; a weak D match, TRBD1 (5 bases). This CDR3 comprises 16 residues. Germline values: CDR1 GTSNPN, CDR2 SVGIG (reference sequence). The V end lost 3 bases, the J end lost 13 bases, and 25 bases lay between the germline ends. Written as DNA, the CDR3 is TGTGCCTGGAGCTTGGGACGGCCCTCCGGGATGACGCCCCTCCACTTT. This sequence encodes CAWSLGRPSGMTPLHF.

The chain has TRBV18 and TRBJ2-7; D is undetermined. The CDR3 spans 13 residues. CDR1 KGHSH and CDR2 LQKENI come from the germline V gene. Deletions cut 3 bases from V and 8 bases from J, with 14 bases between. The CDR3 bases are TGTGCCAGCTCACCTTGGGAACGAGATAAGCAGTACTTC. Translating gives CASSPWERDKQYF.

This clonotype was counted many times. The V gene is TRBV4-3, the J gene TRBJ2-4, with a tentative D call TRBD1 (6 bases). V lost 3 bases to trimming and J lost 1 base, with 7 bases between them. The germline gives CDR1 LGHNA, CDR2 YSLEER. CDR3 length: 14 residues. CDR3 DNA: TGCGCCAGCAGCCAGGGGGCGGCCAAAAACATTCAGTACTTC. As protein: CASSQGAAKNIQYF.

The chain is built from TRBV19 and TRBJ2-7, with a tentative D call TRBD2 (5 bases). Trimming took off 1 base at V and 0 bases at J, with 10 bases between the two ends. This CDR3 comprises 15 residues. CDR1 is LNHDA, CDR2 SQIVND, per germline (reference sequence). CDR3 region: CASSIVAGSSYEQYF. As DNA, the CDR3 is TGTGCCAGTAGTATAGTCGCTGGGAGCTCCTACGAGCAGTACTTC.

CDR3 coding DNA: TGCGCCAGCAGCCGGCCGGGACAGTCCTACGAGCAGTACTTC. Residues: CASSRPGQSYEQYF. V usage is TRBV4-1 and J usage is TRBJ2-7; TRBD1 agrees at 7 bases. Germline V gives CDR1 MGHRA, CDR2 YSYEKL. V lost 4 bases, J lost 1 base, and 4 bases stayed unmatched. The length of the CDR3 is 14 residues.